This T cell receptor (beta chain) was sequenced for a study of blood T cell repertoires in COVID-19. Study-level information: Researchers got acute and convalescent COVID-19 samples from the United States, Italy and Spain.

V lost 5 bases, J lost 3 bases, and 4 bases stayed unmatched. The CDR3 contains 13 residues. Per germline, CDR1 SGHRS and CDR2 YFSETQ. The assay was immunoSEQ multiplex PCR, and TCRdb's table has in-frame clones only and misses some. The sample has nearly 200,000 clones; about 90% are singletons. Individuals drawn from approximately 26 US areas were about 18 to 95 years old. The chain couples TRBV5-1 to TRBJ1-1; 7 bases align to TRBD1. This receptor was identified in a woman aged 18-30 years who had recovered from COVID-19. What was sequenced was PBMCs or T cells enriched from blood (not recorded which). In DNA, the CDR3 is TGCGCCAGCAGAGACAGGGTTGACACTGAAGCTTTCTTT. Protein product: CASRDRVDTEAFF.